This T cell receptor beta chain is drawn from a study of cytomegalovirus exposure and HLA in healthy donors. The primer mix had 60 Vbeta and 13 Jbeta primers. Sequencing used immunoSEQ multiplex PCR; TCRdb keeps in-frame clones, though not all of them. The table lists 200,000 or so clones, 82% of them singletons. Germline values: CDR1 SNHLY, CDR2 FYNNEI. There are 13 residues in the CDR3. The V gene end was trimmed by 9 bases and the J gene end by 8 bases; junction bases not matched to a gene: 12. Findings and caveats of the study: It was only CMV serostatus that was available as immune exposure information.

Details on this clone: Its target is not known.

Sequenced material: PBMCs. The receptor's source is a boy younger than 10 in good health and CMV-seronegative. V usage is TRBV2 and J usage is TRBJ1-2; TRBD1 matches 7 bases. CDR3 sequence: CASTPRGQGGYTF. DNA for the CDR3: TGTGCCAGTACCCCAAGGGGGCAGGGGGGCTACACCTTC. Drawing the rest from reference TRBV2 and TRBJ1-2, the complete variable domain is EPEVTQTPSHQVTQMGQEVILRCVPISNHLYFYWYRQILGQKVEFLVSFYNNEISEKSEIFDDQFSVERPDGSNFTLKIRSTKLEDSAMYFCASTPRGQGGYTFGSGTRLTVV.